Shown below are 28 T cell receptor beta chains from a single sample sequenced in a study of blood T cell repertoires in COVID-19. The repertoire was sequenced with immunoSEQ multiplex PCR; TCRdb's copy has only in-frame clones and lacks some. The sample has 200,000 to 250,000 clones; roughly 90% are singletons. The sample comprised peripheral blood. The receptors were gathered from a woman aged 55-69 years with acute or convalescent COVID-19.

The chain uses TRBV24-1 and TRBJ2-1; 7 bases map to TRBD1. Germline lookup yields CDR1 KGHDR and CDR2 SFDVKD. This CDR3 contains 12 residues. V shed 3 bases, J shed 11 bases, and the junction held 3 bases outside the gene matches. As DNA, the CDR3 is TGTGCCACCAGTGATCCGGACAGGAAGCAGTTCTTC. This gives the protein CATSDPDRKQFF.

This sequence joins TRBV28 and TRBJ1-5, with TRBD1 as a possible D gene (5 bases). The germline V and J ends were trimmed by 4 bases and 5 bases, with 27 bases remaining between them. The germline CDR1 and CDR2 sequences are MDHEN and SYDVKM. The CDR3 consists of 19 residues. CDR3 region: CASSSPTKDRRVADQPQHF. CDR3 DNA: TGTGCCAGCAGTTCCCCTACGAAAGACAGAAGGGTGGCGGATCAGCCCCAGCATTTT.

This clone was counted a few times. The chain combines TRBV6-5 with TRBJ2-2, with D possibly matching TRBD1 (6 bases). The CDR3 extends over 14 amino acids. From germline, CDR1 is MNHEY and CDR2 SVGAGI. V was trimmed by 6 bases and J by 1 base, leaving 9 bases between them. As DNA, the CDR3 is TGTGCCAGCAGGTTGACAGGGAACACCGGGGAGCTGTTTTTT. It translates to CASRLTGNTGELFF.

The V gene is TRBV7-2, the J gene TRBJ1-6; possibly TRBD1 for D (5 bases). CDR1 SGHTA and CDR2 FQGNSA come from the germline V gene. With 2 bases removed from V and 10 bases from J, the gap between germline ends came to 9 bases. This CDR3 spans 13 amino acids. The CDR3 protein is CASSLWGESPLHF. The CDR3 DNA is TGTGCCAGCAGCTTATGGGGGGAATCACCCCTCCACTTT.

Only a few counts were recorded for this clone. The chain carries TRBV19 and TRBJ1-5, with 11 bases identical to TRBD1. The V gene's germline CDR1 is LNHDA and CDR2 SQIVND (reference sequence). Trimming at V came to 8 bases and at J to 3 bases, leaving 3 bases not matched to a gene. The CDR3 sequence is 14 residues long. In DNA form, the CDR3 reads TGTGCCAGTGGGACAGGGGGGGACAATCAGCCCCAGCATTTT. Protein: CASGTGGDNQPQHF. Combining the CDR3 with reference TRBV19 and TRBJ1-5 gives the whole variable domain DGGITQSPKYLFRKEGQNVTLSCEQNLNHDAMYWYRQDPGQGLRLIYYSQIVNDFQKGDIAEGYSVSREKKESFPLTVTSAQKNPTAFYLCASGTGGDNQPQHFGDGTRLSIL.

This sequence joins TRBV7-9 and TRBJ1-4, with 7 bases lining up with TRBD1. With 3 bases clipped from V and 0 bases from J, the junction kept 4 bases outside the gene matches. The length of the CDR3 is 16 residues. Germline values: CDR1 SEHNR, CDR2 FQNEAQ (reference sequence). CDR3 sequence: CASSLEGTATNEKLFF. The CDR3 nucleotides read TGTGCCAGCAGCTTGGAGGGGACAGCAACTAATGAAAAACTGTTTTTT.

V is TRBV28 and J is TRBJ2-1; D not certain. Germline CDR1 is MDHEN and CDR2 is SYDVKM. The CDR3 loop spans 14 amino acids. Trimming took off 3 bases at V and 6 bases at J, with 12 bases between the two ends. The DNA of the CDR3 is TGTGCCAGCAGTTTGTCCAAATTCAGCAATGAGCAGTTCTTC. Translated, it gives CASSLSKFSNEQFF. Based on the CDR3 plus reference TRBV28 and TRBJ2-1, the full variable domain is DVKVTQSSRYLVKRTGEKVFLECVQDMDHENMFWYRQDPGLGLRLIYFSYDVKMKEKGDIPEGYSVSREKKERFSLILESASTNQTSMYLCASSLSKFSNEQFFGPGTRLTVL.

The chain recombines TRBV4-3 with TRBJ1-6; D remains ambiguous. Trimming removed 0 bases from V and 7 bases from J, with 7 bases in between. CDR3 length equals 14 residues. The germline gives CDR1 LGHNA, CDR2 YSLEER. This CDR3 reads CASSQDLRNSPLHF. CDR3 sequence (DNA): TGCGCCAGCAGCCAAGATCTGCGCAATTCACCCCTCCACTTT.

V is TRBV9 and J is TRBJ2-3, with TRBD2 as a possible D gene (6 bases). Germline assignment: CDR1 SGDLS and CDR2 YYNGEE. The CDR3 is 17 amino acids. Trimming removed 5 bases from V and 3 bases from J, with 22 bases in between. The chain's CDR3 is CASRRSVSGEGTDTQYF. Written as DNA, the CDR3 is TGTGCCAGCAGGAGGAGTGTTAGCGGAGAAGGTACAGATACGCAGTATTTT.

V gene TRBV6-5 combines with J gene TRBJ2-7; 9 bases agree with TRBD2. The CDR3 extends over 14 amino acids. The V gene's germline CDR1 is MNHEY and CDR2 SVGAGI. With 4 bases clipped from V and 5 bases from J, the junction kept 6 bases outside the gene matches. DNA for the CDR3: TGTGCCAGCAGTTTTAGCGGGAGTAGGGACGAGCAGTACTTC. It specifies CASSFSGSRDEQYF.

V usage is TRBV4-1 and J usage is TRBJ1-3; D not resolved. V lost 0 bases, J lost 3 bases, and 15 bases lay in between. Germline assignment: CDR1 MGHRA and CDR2 YSYEKL. This CDR3 contains 17 residues. CDR3 loop: CASSQDRSSSRGNTIYF. The CDR3 coding sequence is TGCGCCAGCAGCCAAGATAGGAGCAGTTCCCGTGGAAACACCATATATTTT.

The rearrangement uses TRBV9 and TRBJ2-3; 8 bases fit TRBD1. V shed 0 bases, J shed 0 bases, and the junction held 6 bases outside the gene matches. The CDR3 is 17 amino acids. The V gene's germline CDR1 is SGDLS and CDR2 YYNGEE. DNA of the CDR3: TGTGCCAGCAGCGTAGAAGGACAGGGCCTGAGCACAGATACGCAGTATTTT. Its protein is CASSVEGQGLSTDTQYF.

The CDR3 DNA reads TGTGCCAGCTCACCACTAGGCAATAATAACAGGGGCTCCCCCGGTTCCGGCTACACCTTC. Its protein is CASSPLGNNNRGSPGSGYTF. This chain connects TRBV18 to TRBJ1-2, with 7 positions matching TRBD1. CDR3 size: 20 residues. Germline V gene data show CDR1 as KGHSH and CDR2 as LQKENI. V lost 1 base to trimming and J lost 8 bases; unmatched junction nucleotides: 25.

This chain uses TRBV11-2 with TRBJ2-5, with D maybe TRBD1 (6 bases). The length of the CDR3 is 14 residues. The ends were cut back, 4 bases at V and 5 bases at J, with 14 bases in the middle. The germline CDR1 and CDR2 sequences are SGHAT and FQNNGV. The CDR3 DNA follows: TGTGCCAGCAGCTCAACAGGGAATATGGAGACCCAGTACTTC. Translation gives CASSSTGNMETQYF.

This rearrangement joins TRBV2 to TRBJ1-3; TRBD1 matches at 7 bases. The CDR3 runs to 12 residues. Per the germline V gene, CDR1 is SNHLY and CDR2 is FYNNEI. V trimming: 2 bases; J trimming: 10 bases; junction bases outside the gene matches: 2. The CDR3 region is CASSERQGTIYF. In nucleotides, the CDR3 is TGTGCCAGCAGTGAACGACAGGGAACCATATATTTT. Complete variable domain (other parts from reference TRBV2 and TRBJ1-3): EPEVTQTPSHQVTQMGQEVILRCVPISNHLYFYWYRQILGQKVEFLVSFYNNEISEKSEIFDDQFSVERPDGSNFTLKIRSTKLEDSAMYFCASSERQGTIYFGEGSWLTVV.

The rearrangement joins TRBV9 to TRBJ2-2; D not certain. The CDR3 is 14 residues long. The germline V gene has CDR1 SGDLS and CDR2 YYNGEE. V was clipped by 0 bases and J by 2 bases, with 5 bases between them. Written as DNA, the CDR3 is TGTGCCAGCAGCGTAGTGGGCAACACCGGGGAGCTGTTTTTT. Protein sequence: CASSVVGNTGELFF.

Only one count was recorded for this clone. The J gene is TRBJ1-1, the V gene TRBV18, with 7 nucleotides matching TRBD1. The ends lost 5 bases at V and 0 bases at J; junction bases unmatched: 6. Germline V gives CDR1 KGHSH, CDR2 LQKENI. The CDR3 spans 15 residues. CDR3 region: CASSRGGPMNTEAFF. As DNA, the CDR3 is TGTGCCAGCTCAAGAGGGGGCCCCATGAACACTGAAGCTTTCTTT.

This clone showed up just once. The chain is built from TRBV19 and TRBJ2-5, with 14 bases aligning to TRBD2. Per germline, CDR1 LNHDA and CDR2 SQIVND (reference sequence). This CDR3 has 19 amino acids. J was trimmed by 4 bases and V by 1 base; bases with no gene match: 11. CDR3 amino acids: CASSIGFGLAGGRGETQYF. As DNA, the CDR3 is TGTGCCAGTAGTATAGGGTTCGGACTAGCGGGGGGCAGGGGAGAGACCCAGTACTTC.

V is TRBV6-5 and J is TRBJ2-1, with 11 bases that match TRBD2. Germline V gene sequence: CDR1 MNHEY, CDR2 SVGAGI. V lost 4 bases to trimming and J lost 4 bases; unmatched junction nucleotides: 3. The CDR3 runs to 15 residues. CDR3 nucleotide sequence: TGTGCCAGCAGTTCTTCTAGCGGGGGGTACAATGAGCAGTTCTTC. Residues: CASSSSSGGYNEQFF.

The genes are TRBV13 and TRBJ1-3; the D is unclear. The V gene's germline CDR1 is PRHDT and CDR2 FYEKMQ (reference sequence). This CDR3 contains 12 residues. Trimming removed 5 bases from V and 4 bases from J, with 6 bases in between. CDR3 DNA sequence: TGTGCCAGCAGCGCACGGGGAAACACCATATATTTT. This sequence encodes CASSARGNTIYF.

The rearrangement links TRBV7-3 to TRBJ2-5, with 11 nucleotides matching TRBD2. CDR3 length equals 15 residues. V lost 5 bases, J lost 0 bases, and 2 bases stayed unmatched. Germline assignment: CDR1 SGHTA and CDR2 FQGTGA. The DNA for the CDR3 is TGTGCCAGCAGCCTAGCGGGGGGCGACCAAGAGACCCAGTACTTC. The encoded protein is CASSLAGGDQETQYF.

This rearrangement joins TRBV10-3 to TRBJ2-1; 10 bases match TRBD2. The germline gives CDR1 ENHRY, CDR2 SYGVKD. Unmatched junction bases numbered 11, after V lost 5 bases and J lost 1 base. The CDR3 length is 18 residues. CDR3 in amino acids: CAISKAGVAGGSYNEQFF. For the CDR3, the DNA is TGTGCCATCAGTAAGGCAGGGGTAGCGGGGGGTTCCTACAATGAGCAGTTCTTC.

V usage is TRBV6-5 and J usage is TRBJ1-5; 9 bases map to TRBD1. The CDR3 runs to 14 residues. V trimming: 4 bases; J trimming: 6 bases; junction bases outside the gene matches: 4. Germline CDR1 reads MNHEY; CDR2 reads SVGAGI. The CDR3 spells CASSSRTGAQPQHF. DNA for the CDR3: TGTGCCAGCAGTTCGAGGACAGGGGCTCAGCCCCAGCATTTT.

This clone was counted between two and nine times. V usage is TRBV6-5 and J usage is TRBJ2-7, with 11 bases lining up with TRBD1. The CDR3 runs to 15 residues. Germline-derived CDR1 and CDR2 are MNHEY and SVGAGI. The junction had 7 bases not matched to a gene; V was cut back by 2 bases and J by 7 bases. CDR3 bases: TGTGCCAGCAGTTACGCGGGACAGGGGGAGGGGGAGCAGTACTTC. It is translated as CASSYAGQGEGEQYF.

The chain recombines TRBV12-5 with TRBJ2-3; TRBD2 is a possible D gene (6 bases). The CDR3 has 14 amino acids. Trimming stripped 4 bases from V and 4 bases from J, with 12 bases between. Germline V gene data show CDR1 as LGHNT and CDR2 as FRNRAP. The CDR3 coding sequence is TGTGCTAGTGGTTCATGGCGGGACTCAGATACGCAGTATTTT. This translates into CASGSWRDSDTQYF.

V is TRBV7-2 and J is TRBJ2-5, with 8 bases fitting TRBD1. The CDR3 is made up of 17 amino acids. Germline CDR1 is SGHTA and CDR2 is FQGNSA. V was clipped by 3 bases and J by 6 bases; unmatched bases: 15. CDR3 sequence: CASSFMAPGQGGKTQYF. Here the CDR3 DNA reads TGTGCCAGCAGCTTCATGGCACCCGGACAGGGAGGAAAGACCCAGTACTTC.

CDR3 sequence reads: CAISGNREGEKLFF. The CDR3 DNA is TGTGCCATCAGTGGGAACAGGGAAGGGGAAAAACTGTTTTTT. V and J are TRBV10-3 and TRBJ1-4; weak D call: TRBD1 (6 bases). CDR1 and CDR2 from the germline V gene are ENHRY and SYGVKD. CDR3 size: 14 residues. Trimming removed 4 bases at V and 8 bases at J, with 14 bases between.

V and J are TRBV27 and TRBJ2-3, with 11 bases lining up with TRBD2. V lost 6 bases and J lost 6; bases outside the gene matches: 8. CDR3 length equals 15 residues. CDR1 and CDR2 from the germline V gene are MNHEY and SMNVEV (reference sequence). As DNA, the CDR3 is TGTGCCAGCAGCACCGGGACTAGCGGTCATGATACGCAGTATTTT. This sequence encodes CASSTGTSGHDTQYF.